This TCR beta chain was retrieved from a study of HIV-infected children after antiretroviral therapy interruption. Study in general: Most participating children were previously exposed to EBV and CMV. For the interruption arm, samples span week 0 through about 3 years after study end.

The CDR3 loop spans 18 amino acids. V lost 4 bases to trimming and J lost 0 bases, with 19 bases between them. Germline V CDR1 and CDR2: KGHSH, LQKENI. The TCR library was built from RNA with a 3' RACE protocol and unique molecular identifiers. TCRdb used MiXCR to reprocess the 3' RACE reads, holding one entry per CDR3 protein. This table holds about 7,300 distinct CDR3 sequences, about 17% found once. Noted treatment: PENTA 11 planned treatment interruption arm or continuous ART arm. Memory CD8+ CD45RO+ CD45RA- T cells were FACS-sorted from thawed PBMCs. A remark on this clonotype: Its antigen is currently unknown.

Study-level results: After treatment interruption started, naive CD4+ CDR3 overlap across time points dropped.

This TCR was sampled from a pool of human donors with HIV. Material: CD45RO+ CD8+ T cells from PBMCs, pooled from several time points, obtained from a donor given antiretroviral therapy, either interrupted or continuous. Subset specified: memory CD8+ CD45RO+ CD45RA- T cells. The V call is TRBV18, the J call TRBJ2-4; D possibly corresponds to TRBD1 (6 bases). CDR3 region: CASSRLMDRGLAKNIQYF. CDR3 DNA: TGTGCCAGCTCACGGCTTATGGACAGAGGACTAGCCAAAAACATTCAGTACTTC.